The 30 T cell receptor beta chains listed next were all sequenced from one sample in a study of OX40 agonist ivuxolimab in advanced cancers. Sequencing used immunoSEQ multiplex PCR; TCRdb keeps in-frame clones, though not all of them. The sample includes almost 70,000 clones, around 91% of them seen just once. The material was CD4+ or CD8+ T cells sorted from blood, obtained in a trial of the OX40 agonist ivuxolimab. The receptors derive from an adult with an advanced solid tumor such as melanoma, head and neck, liver or kidney cancer.

V and J are TRBV5-1 and TRBJ2-2, with D perhaps being TRBD1 or TRBD2 (5 bases each). Germline V gene data show CDR1 as SGHRS and CDR2 as YFSETQ. V was cut by 4 bases and J by 4 bases, with 8 bases left in between. The CDR3 has 13 amino acids. The CDR3, as DNA: TGCGCCAGCAGCCGGGACCGCACCGGGGAGCTGTTTTTT. Protein sequence: CASSRDRTGELFF.

This chain links TRBV29-1 with TRBJ2-1; D remains unclear. V lost 7 bases and J lost 10, with 11 bases in between. Germline CDR1 and CDR2: SQVTM and ANQGSEA. The CDR3 spans 10 residues. CDR3 sequence (DNA): TGCAGCGCCGGAAGTGGGGAGCAGTTCTTC. This translates into CSAGSGEQFF.

The chain links TRBV28 to TRBJ1-2; perhaps TRBD1 as D (5 bases). In germline, CDR1 is MDHEN, CDR2 SYDVKM. Trimming cost V 4 bases and J 6 bases, with 12 bases left between them. The CDR3 is made up of 13 amino acids. The CDR3 region has the DNA TGTGCCAGCAGTTCCAGGGAACGGAATGGCTACACCTTC. As protein: CASSSRERNGYTF.

This clone has only one observation. The chain joins TRBV6-1 to TRBJ2-5; D ambiguous. Germline V gives CDR1 MNHNS, CDR2 SASEGT. V dropped 2 bases and J dropped 4 bases, with 11 bases sitting between them. This CDR3 contains 14 residues. The CDR3 coding sequence is TGTGCCAGCAGTGAAAGGGTCAGGTCAGAGACCCAGTACTTC. Translation: CASSERVRSETQYF.

The chain combines TRBV19 with TRBJ2-2; TRBD1 aligns across 10 bases. V dropped 6 bases and J dropped 7; count of bases not matched to a gene: 8. CDR3 length: 15 amino acids. Per the germline V gene, CDR1 is LNHDA and CDR2 is SQIVND (reference sequence). CDR3 bases: TGTGCCAGTAGAACCGACAGGGGGCGTAACGGGGAGCTGTTTTTT. It is translated as CASRTDRGRNGELFF.

This chain uses TRBV11-2 with TRBJ1-6; possibly TRBD1 for D (6 bases). Trimming took off 3 bases at V and 2 bases at J, with 11 bases between the two ends. CDR3 length: 16 residues. The germline CDR1 and CDR2 sequences are SGHAT and FQNNGV. CDR3 nucleotide sequence: TGTGCCAGCAGCTTCAGGGGTTTGCCCTATAATTCACCCCTCCACTTT. It encodes CASSFRGLPYNSPLHF.

The chain employs TRBV7-2 and TRBJ1-4, with 11 bases identical to TRBD1. Germline-derived CDR1 and CDR2 are SGHTA and FQGNSA. V dropped 4 bases and J dropped 7; count of bases not matched to a gene: 2. The length of the CDR3 is 14 residues. CDR3 sequence (DNA): TGTGCCAGCAGCTCGGACAGGGGGCCTGAAAAACTGTTTTTT. Translation gives CASSSDRGPEKLFF.

The chain carries TRBV19 and TRBJ2-2; 10 nucleotides align to TRBD1. Unmatched junction bases numbered 9, after V lost 7 bases and J lost 4 bases. Germline-derived CDR1 and CDR2 are LNHDA and SQIVND (reference sequence). The CDR3 runs 16 residues. CDR3 sequence (DNA): TGTGCCAGTACACCCGGGACAGGGGTTTCCACCGGGGAGCTGTTTTTT. Translated, it gives CASTPGTGVSTGELFF.

The chain combines TRBV7-8 with TRBJ2-4, with 7 bases that match TRBD2. With V trimmed by 2 bases and J by 10 bases, 11 bases remained unmatched. Germline V gene data show CDR1 as SGHVS and CDR2 as FQNEAQ. This CDR3 is 15 amino acids long. The CDR3 DNA sequence: TGTGCCAGCAGCTTAAGTTTGGGCGGGAGTGGGATTCAGTACTTC. Protein product: CASSLSLGGSGIQYF.

This clone was recorded a few times. This chain links TRBV14 with TRBJ2-2; no definite D call. The CDR3 extends over 14 amino acids. V lost 5 bases, J lost 5 bases, and 12 bases lay in between. Germline V CDR1 and CDR2: SGHDN, FVKESK. The CDR3 protein is CASSKSTKTGELFF. The CDR3 coding sequence is TGTGCCAGCAGCAAATCCACTAAGACCGGGGAGCTGTTTTTT.

J is TRBJ2-3 and V is TRBV28, with 11 bases fitting TRBD2. Germline CDR1 is MDHEN and CDR2 is SYDVKM. Losses at the gene ends were 2 bases for V and 2 bases for J; bases not matched to a gene: 6. The CDR3 covers 17 residues. CDR3 bases: TGTGCCAGCAGTTTAAACCGACTAGCGGGGTTCACAGATACGCAGTATTTT. Its protein product is CASSLNRLAGFTDTQYF.

This clone occurred a few times. V gene TRBV30 combines with J gene TRBJ1-1, with a tentative D call TRBD1 (6 bases). CDR1 is GTSNPN, CDR2 SVGIG, per germline (reference sequence). The CDR3 has 13 residues. V lost 3 bases, J lost 5 bases, and 13 bases lay in between. CDR3 in DNA: TGTGCCTGGAGAAGGACAGAAGGGACTGAAGCTTTCTTT. It encodes CAWRRTEGTEAFF.

This clone was picked up a small number of times. This rearrangement joins TRBV28 to TRBJ1-1; D perhaps matches TRBD1 (5 bases). The CDR3 totals 14 residues. Between the trimmed V and J ends, which lost 5 bases and 1 base, there was a span of 11 bases. Germline V gene sequence: CDR1 MDHEN, CDR2 SYDVKM. The CDR3 DNA reads as TGTGCCAGCAGTATGACAGTTAAGAACACTGAAGCTTTCTTT. Translating it yields CASSMTVKNTEAFF.

The chain uses TRBV5-4 and TRBJ2-3, with D possibly TRBD2 on 5 matching bases. There are 14 residues in the CDR3. V lost 2 bases, J lost 6 bases, and 13 bases lay in between. CDR1 SGHNT and CDR2 YYREEE come from the germline V gene (reference sequence). This chain's CDR3 is CASSFSGGSDTQYF. In nucleotides, the CDR3 is TGTGCCAGCAGCTTTTCGGGTGGGAGCGATACGCAGTATTTT.

This chain connects TRBV5-1 to TRBJ2-1, with 8 bases lining up with TRBD2. The CDR3 runs to 14 residues. Germline V gives CDR1 SGHRS, CDR2 YFSETQ. V lost 4 bases and J lost 6; bases outside the gene matches: 6. CDR3 DNA: TGCGCCAGCAGCCCCGTGGCGGGGGGCAATGAGCAGTTCTTC. Its protein product is CASSPVAGGNEQFF.

The chain joins TRBV11-3 to TRBJ2-1, with D possibly matching TRBD1 (5 bases). V lost 5 bases to trimming and J lost 9 bases, with 23 bases between them. The CDR3 has 16 amino acids. Germline V gene data show CDR1 as SGHNT and CDR2 as YENEEA. In DNA form, the CDR3 reads TGTGCCAGCAGCCAGGGAAAGACGCAGGGATTCGGTGAGCAGTTCTTC. It encodes CASSQGKTQGFGEQFF.

The V call is TRBV4-1, the J call TRBJ1-2; D uncertain. This CDR3 has 15 residues. V was pared by 4 bases and J by 8 bases, with 20 bases between. The germline CDR1 and CDR2 sequences are MGHRA and YSYEKL. CDR3 residues: CASSPPGREIAGYTF. In DNA form, the CDR3 reads TGCGCCAGCAGCCCGCCAGGCCGGGAAATAGCGGGCTACACCTTC.

The V gene is TRBV10-1, the J gene TRBJ2-2; D may be TRBD1 (5 bases). V was shortened by 0 bases and J by 4 bases, with 9 bases between the two germline ends. Germline lookup yields CDR1 WNHNN and CDR2 SYGVQD (reference sequence). The CDR3 runs 15 residues. CDR3 DNA: TGCGCCAGCAGTGAGTCGCCAGGGCCCACCGGGGAGCTGTTTTTT. Translation gives CASSESPGPTGELFF.

The chain recombines TRBV25-1 with TRBJ1-4; no reliable D call. V was trimmed by 6 bases and J by 8 bases, leaving 13 bases between them. The germline V gene has CDR1 MGHDK and CDR2 SYGVNS. The CDR3 runs to 13 residues. The CDR3 region has the DNA TGTGCCAGCAGGAACCCTATCGGCGAAAAACTGTTTTTT. This sequence encodes CASRNPIGEKLFF.

The chain has TRBV6-1 and TRBJ2-2; D ambiguous. Germline V gene sequence: CDR1 MNHNS, CDR2 SASEGT. The CDR3 runs to 15 residues. V was trimmed by 2 bases and J by 5 bases, leaving 12 bases between them. As DNA, the CDR3 is TGTGCCAGCAGTGAACCCACTTTCTCTACCGGGGAGCTGTTTTTT. It codes for CASSEPTFSTGELFF.

The rearrangement uses TRBV7-9 and TRBJ1-1, with D uncertain. The CDR3 spans 12 residues. Germline CDR1 is SEHNR and CDR2 is FQNEAQ (reference sequence). V lost 1 base, J lost 7 bases, and 7 bases lay in between. As DNA, the CDR3 is TGTGCCAGCAGCTTAGTTTCAGTTGAAGCTTTCTTT. It codes for CASSLVSVEAFF.

This clone has more than one count but fewer than ten. V gene TRBV5-1 combines with J gene TRBJ1-2; D unresolved. The V end lost 0 bases, the J end lost 4 bases, and 10 bases lay between the germline ends. This CDR3 spans 14 amino acids. Germline CDR1 and CDR2: SGHRS and YFSETQ. The CDR3 region is CASSLDASSYGYTF. CDR3 bases: TGCGCCAGCAGCTTGGACGCCAGTAGCTATGGCTACACCTTC.

In DNA form, the CDR3 reads TGTGCCAGCAGACCCACCGGTCGAGACACCATATATTTT. Translated: CASRPTGRDTIYF. This chain uses TRBV7-2 with TRBJ1-3, with D unresolved. Per the germline V gene, CDR1 is SGHTA and CDR2 is FQGNSA. V gave up 6 bases and J gave up 8 bases, with 14 bases separating them. CDR3 length equals 13 residues.

The V call is TRBV4-2, the J call TRBJ2-5; D is ambiguous. The DNA matches TRBJ2-7 better at its end, which makes the J call doubtful. The CDR3 has 12 amino acids. Germline-derived CDR1 and CDR2 are LGHNA and YNFKEQ. The CDR3 spells CASSQATYEQYF. The CDR3 nucleotides read TGTGCCAGCAGCCAGGCCACCTACGAGCAGTACTTC.

The V gene is TRBV30, the J gene TRBJ2-7, with D tentatively TRBD2 (6 bases). Germline V gene data show CDR1 as GTSNPN and CDR2 as SVGIG (reference sequence). The V and J ends lost 5 bases and 1 base respectively, with 12 bases between them. This CDR3 has 13 residues. CDR3 nucleotides: TGTGCCTGGGGAGCTGGGACTTCCTACGAGCAGTACTTC. Residues: CAWGAGTSYEQYF.

This clone has only a few counts. The chain joins TRBV19 to TRBJ2-2, with D possibly being TRBD1 (6 bases). This CDR3 has 12 amino acids. Trimming shortened V by 4 bases and J by 10 bases, and 10 bases separated the two germline ends. Germline loops: CDR1 LNHDA, CDR2 SQIVND (reference sequence). CDR3 nucleotide sequence: TGTGCCAGTAGTAAGGGGGTTGAGGAGCTGTTTTTT. Amino acids: CASSKGVEELFF.

V is TRBV21-1 and J is TRBJ1-1. TRBV21-1 is a listed pseudogene. There are 11 residues in the CDR3. In nucleotides, the CDR3 is TGTGCCAGCAGCCGTGCTACTGAAGCTTTCTTT. It yields the protein CASSRATEAFF.

The genes are TRBV4-2 and TRBJ2-1; TRBD1 aligns across 7 bases. This CDR3 spans 15 amino acids. Germline trimming cut 0 bases from V and 8 bases from J; bases unmatched to any gene: 7. Germline CDR1 is LGHNA and CDR2 is YNFKEQ. CDR3 sequence: CASSQDRRQGYEQFF. In DNA form, the CDR3 reads TGTGCCAGCAGCCAAGATCGGAGACAGGGCTATGAGCAGTTCTTC.

V is TRBV5-6 and J is TRBJ2-5; no reliable D call. Germline CDR1 SGHDT, CDR2 YYEEEE. The CDR3 covers 16 residues. The V and J ends lost 4 bases and 0 bases respectively, with 16 bases between them. The CDR3 sequence: CASSRRTQAHQETQYF. Here the CDR3 DNA reads TGTGCCAGCAGCCGTCGGACCCAGGCTCACCAAGAGACCCAGTACTTC.

The rearrangement links TRBV2 to TRBJ2-1; 12 bases are shared with TRBD2. The CDR3 contains 15 residues. Looked up from germline, CDR1 is SNHLY and CDR2 is FYNNEI. Trimming removed 6 bases from V and 12 bases from J; junction bases left unmatched: 12. The CDR3 sequence: CASSPGLAGPLVQFF. CDR3 bases: TGTGCCAGCAGCCCCGGACTAGCGGGACCTTTGGTGCAGTTCTTC.